What follows are 16 T cell receptor beta chains derived from one specimen sequenced in a study of lymphopenia after photon versus proton radiotherapy. Assay used: immunoSEQ multiplex PCR; TCRdb lists only in-frame clones, some missing. The data hold about 70,000 clones, with 85% to 95% observed a single time. The sample consisted of peripheral blood, taken from a patient treated with photon-based radiotherapy. These receptors were obtained from a woman in her 40s with cholangiocarcinoma.

This sequence joins TRBV28 and TRBJ2-7; the match to TRBD1 covers 8 bases. In germline, CDR1 is MDHEN, CDR2 SYDVKM. The CDR3 consists of 14 residues. J was trimmed by 2 bases and V by 10 bases; bases with no gene match: 10. CDR3 sequence (DNA): TGTGCCACAGGGGGCGGAGGGGATACCTACGAGCAGTACTTC. This encodes CATGGGGDTYEQYF.

The rearrangement uses TRBV28 and TRBJ1-5, with 8 bases that match TRBD1. Germline V CDR1 and CDR2: MDHEN, SYDVKM. J lost 7 bases, V lost 5 bases, and 7 bases had no gene match. The CDR3 sequence is 14 residues long. CDR3 coding DNA: TGTGCCAGCAGTACGACAGGGGTAGGGCAGCCCCAGCATTTT. This sequence encodes CASSTTGVGQPQHF.

J is TRBJ1-6 and V is TRBV7-8; D might be TRBD1 (5 bases). The CDR3 loop spans 13 amino acids. Trimming pared 4 bases from V and 10 bases from J, leaving 11 bases between. Germline V gene sequence: CDR1 SGHVS, CDR2 FQNEAQ. The CDR3 here is CASSSVSGSPLHF. DNA for the CDR3: TGTGCCAGCAGCTCCGTCTCAGGGTCACCCCTCCACTTT.

The genes are TRBV28 and TRBJ1-5; TRBD1 matches at 7 bases. The V gene end was trimmed by 2 bases and the J gene end by 0 bases; junction bases not matched to a gene: 10. This CDR3 contains 18 residues. From germline, CDR1 is MDHEN and CDR2 SYDVKM. CDR3 DNA: TGTGCCAGCAGTTTAGCCCACAGGGGATCTTATAGCAATCAGCCCCAGCATTTT. Translated, it gives CASSLAHRGSYSNQPQHF.

The V and J genes are TRBV5-1 and TRBJ1-5; the match to TRBD1 covers 10 bases. The germline CDR1 and CDR2 sequences are SGHRS and YFSETQ. V lost 7 bases and J lost 5; bases outside the gene matches: 6. The CDR3 has 14 residues. CDR3 in DNA: TGCGCCAGCGCATGGACAGGGGGAGATCAGCCCCAGCATTTT. Protein product: CASAWTGGDQPQHF.

The chain joins TRBV18 to TRBJ2-1, with 7 bases fitting TRBD1. Trimming at V came to 3 bases and at J to 10 bases, leaving 9 bases not matched to a gene. The CDR3 is made up of 14 amino acids. Germline assignment: CDR1 KGHSH and CDR2 LQKENI. CDR3 nucleotide sequence: TGTGCCAGCTCACCGGCCTCCACACAGGGGGAGCAGTTCTTC. It specifies CASSPASTQGEQFF.

V gene TRBV6-1 combines with J gene TRBJ1-1, with 10 bases lining up with TRBD1. V trimming: 2 bases; J trimming: 12 bases; junction bases outside the gene matches: 15. The CDR3 spans 16 residues. Germline lookup yields CDR1 MNHNS and CDR2 SASEGT. CDR3 nucleotide sequence: TGTGCCAGCAGTGAATCGGTCCTGCGAGGGACAGGGGAAACTTTCTTT. This translates into CASSESVLRGTGETFF.

The chain has TRBV6-6 and TRBJ2-1; 8 nucleotides agree with TRBD1. V lost 6 bases and J lost 7; bases outside the gene matches: 11. Germline V gene sequence: CDR1 MNHNY, CDR2 SVGAGI (reference sequence). The CDR3 spans 15 residues. CDR3 DNA sequence: TGTGCCAGCAGCCCCGACAGGGGAACAGATAATGAGCAGTTCTTC. Its translation is CASSPDRGTDNEQFF.

Relative to its sample, this clone is large. This chain connects TRBV7-9 to TRBJ1-6; possibly TRBD1 for D (5 bases). The V end was cut by 3 bases, the J end by 5 bases, with 8 bases between. CDR1 is SEHNR and CDR2 is FQNEAQ in the germline V gene (reference sequence). The CDR3 is made up of 14 amino acids. The CDR3 loop reads CASSLGVNNSPLHF. The CDR3 nucleotides are TGTGCCAGCAGCTTGGGGGTTAATAATTCACCCCTCCACTTT.

The chain has TRBV5-1 and TRBJ2-3; D possibly corresponds to TRBD2 (6 bases). Trimming left V 0 bases short and J 2 bases short, with 10 bases between. Germline assignment: CDR1 SGHRS and CDR2 YFSETQ. The CDR3 is 15 residues long. The CDR3 is CASSLARTTTDTQYF. The CDR3 bases are TGCGCCAGCAGCTTGGCTAGGACTACCACAGATACGCAGTATTTT. The full variable domain, in which reference TRBV5-1 and TRBJ2-3 provide the parts outside the CDR3, is KAGVTQTPRYLIKTRGQQVTLSCSPISGHRSVSWYQQTPGQGLQFLFEYFSETQRNKGNFPGRFSGRQFSNSRSEMNVSTLELGDSALYLCASSLARTTTDTQYFGPGTRLTVL.

The chain employs TRBV7-9 and TRBJ2-1; tentatively, D is TRBD2 (6 bases). With 1 base removed from V and 5 bases from J, the gap between germline ends came to 9 bases. Germline V gene sequence: CDR1 SEHNR, CDR2 FQNEAQ (reference sequence). The CDR3 covers 14 residues. The CDR3 DNA follows: TGTGCCAGCAGCTTAGTAGGGGAGGACAATGAGCAGTTCTTC. Its protein is CASSLVGEDNEQFF.

V is TRBV9 and J is TRBJ2-3; the D gene is possibly TRBD1 (6 bases). V was shortened by 5 bases and J by 5 bases, with 15 bases between the two germline ends. In germline, CDR1 is SGDLS, CDR2 YYNGEE. The CDR3 sequence is 14 residues long. This CDR3 is CASSVASGEDTQYF. The DNA for the CDR3 is TGTGCCAGCAGTGTTGCCTCAGGGGAAGATACGCAGTATTTT. Full variable domain (outside the CDR3, taken from reference TRBV9 and TRBJ2-3): DSGVTQTPKHLITATGQRVTLRCSPRSGDLSVYWYQQSLDQGLQFLIQYYNGEERAKGNILERFSAQQFPDLHSELNLSSLELGDSALYFCASSVASGEDTQYFGPGTRLTVL.

This sequence joins TRBV7-8 and TRBJ1-5; no clear D. The CDR3 loop spans 16 amino acids. Germline CDR1 and CDR2: SGHVS and FQNEAQ. The V and J ends lost 5 bases and 10 bases respectively, with 24 bases between them. The CDR3 is CASSPRNGPESQPQHF. The CDR3 DNA sequence: TGTGCCAGCAGCCCGCGGAATGGCCCCGAATCCCAACCCCAGCATTTT.

V and J are TRBV20-1 and TRBJ2-3; 7 nucleotides agree with TRBD2. CDR3 size: 11 residues. Trimming at V came to 5 bases and at J to 6 bases, leaving 2 bases not matched to a gene. The germline V gene encodes CDR1 DFQATT and CDR2 SNEGSKA (reference sequence). This CDR3 reads CSAELADTQYF. The CDR3 nucleotides read TGCAGTGCTGAACTAGCGGATACGCAGTATTTT.

The chain has TRBV30 and TRBJ1-2, with TRBD1 matching over 8 bases. The CDR3 length is 14 residues. The germline V gene has CDR1 GTSNPN and CDR2 SVGIG (reference sequence). V dropped 5 bases and J dropped 8; count of bases not matched to a gene: 13. The CDR3 protein is CAWLDREASRGYTF. The DNA of the CDR3 is TGTGCCTGGCTGGACAGGGAAGCCTCTAGGGGCTACACCTTC.

CDR3 nucleotide sequence: TGTGCCAGCACCGATGGTAGCGGGGAATACTACGAGCAGTACTTC. Translation gives CASTDGSGEYYEQYF. This chain links TRBV7-2 with TRBJ2-7, with 8 bases fitting TRBD2. Losses at the gene ends were 7 bases for V and 3 bases for J; bases not matched to a gene: 11. This CDR3 region has 15 residues. Germline CDR1 SGHTA, CDR2 FQGNSA.